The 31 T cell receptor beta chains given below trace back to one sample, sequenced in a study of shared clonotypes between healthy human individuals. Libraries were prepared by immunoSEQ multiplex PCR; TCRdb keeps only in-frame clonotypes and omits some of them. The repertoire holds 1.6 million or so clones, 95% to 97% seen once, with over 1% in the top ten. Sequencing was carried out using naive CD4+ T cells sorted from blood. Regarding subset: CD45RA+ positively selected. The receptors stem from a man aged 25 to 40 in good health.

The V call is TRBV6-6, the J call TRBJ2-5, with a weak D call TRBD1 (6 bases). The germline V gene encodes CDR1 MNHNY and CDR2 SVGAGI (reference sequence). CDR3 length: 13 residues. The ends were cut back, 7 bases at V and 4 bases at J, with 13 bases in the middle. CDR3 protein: CASMPRGTETQYF. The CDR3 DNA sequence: TGTGCCAGCATGCCTAGGGGGACAGAGACCCAGTACTTC.

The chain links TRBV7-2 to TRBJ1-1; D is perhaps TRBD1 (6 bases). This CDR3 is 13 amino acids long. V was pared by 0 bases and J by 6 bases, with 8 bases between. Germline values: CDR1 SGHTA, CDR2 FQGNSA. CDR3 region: CASSLARGPEAFF. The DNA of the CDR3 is TGTGCCAGCAGCTTAGCCAGGGGTCCTGAAGCTTTCTTT. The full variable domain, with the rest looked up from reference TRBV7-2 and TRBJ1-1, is GAGVSQSPSNKVTEKGKDVELRCDPISGHTALYWYRQSLGQGLEFLIYFQGNSAPDKSGLPSDRFSAERTGGSVSTLTIQRTQQEDSAVYLCASSLARGPEAFFGQGTRLTVV.

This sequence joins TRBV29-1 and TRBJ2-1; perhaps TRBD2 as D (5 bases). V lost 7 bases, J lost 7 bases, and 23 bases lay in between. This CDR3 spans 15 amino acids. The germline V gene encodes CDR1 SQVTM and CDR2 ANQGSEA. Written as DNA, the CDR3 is TGCAGCGCCCGGAGGTCACAACCAGCCTTTAATGAGCAGTTCTTC. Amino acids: CSARRSQPAFNEQFF.

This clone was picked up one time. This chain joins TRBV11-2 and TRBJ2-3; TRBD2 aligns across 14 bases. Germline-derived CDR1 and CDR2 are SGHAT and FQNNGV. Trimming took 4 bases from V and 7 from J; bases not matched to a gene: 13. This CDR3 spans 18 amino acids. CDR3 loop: CASSYQGLAGATRYTQYF. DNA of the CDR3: TGTGCCAGCAGCTACCAGGGACTAGCGGGAGCGACCCGATATACGCAGTATTTT.

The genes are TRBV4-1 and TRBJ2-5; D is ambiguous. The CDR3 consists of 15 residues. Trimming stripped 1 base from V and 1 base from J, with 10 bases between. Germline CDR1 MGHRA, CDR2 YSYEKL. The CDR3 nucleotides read TGCGCCAGCAGCCAAGTTGGGCTGGGCCAAGAGACCCAGTACTTC. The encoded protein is CASSQVGLGQETQYF.

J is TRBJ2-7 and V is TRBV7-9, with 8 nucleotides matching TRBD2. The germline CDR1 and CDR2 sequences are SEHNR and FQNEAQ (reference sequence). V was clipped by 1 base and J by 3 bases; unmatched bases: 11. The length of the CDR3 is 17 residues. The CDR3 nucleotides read TGTGCCAGCAGCTTAGTTCGGTACGAGCGGGAGAGCTACGAGCAGTACTTC. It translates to CASSLVRYERESYEQYF.

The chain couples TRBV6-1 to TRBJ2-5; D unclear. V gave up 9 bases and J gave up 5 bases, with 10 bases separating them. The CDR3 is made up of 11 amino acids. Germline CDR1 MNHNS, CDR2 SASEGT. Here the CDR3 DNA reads TGTGCCAGTTACCGACTTGAGACCCAGTACTTC. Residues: CASYRLETQYF.

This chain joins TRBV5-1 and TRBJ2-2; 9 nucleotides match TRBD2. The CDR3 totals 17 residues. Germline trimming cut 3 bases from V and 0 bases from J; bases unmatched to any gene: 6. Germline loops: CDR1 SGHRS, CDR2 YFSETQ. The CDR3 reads CASSSASGNANTGELFF. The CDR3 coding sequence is TGCGCCAGCAGCTCGGCTAGCGGGAATGCGAACACCGGGGAGCTGTTTTTT.

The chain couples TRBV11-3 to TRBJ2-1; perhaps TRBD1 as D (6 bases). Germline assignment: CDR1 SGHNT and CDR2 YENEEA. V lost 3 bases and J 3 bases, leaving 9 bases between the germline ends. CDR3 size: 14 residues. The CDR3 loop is CASSFQGFYNEQFF. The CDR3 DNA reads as TGTGCCAGCAGCTTTCAGGGGTTCTACAATGAGCAGTTCTTC. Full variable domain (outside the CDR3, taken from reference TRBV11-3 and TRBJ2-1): EAGVVQSPRYKIIEKKQPVAFWCNPISGHNTLYWYLQNLGQGPELLIRYENEEAVDDSQLPKDRFSAERLKGVDSTLKIQPAELGDSAVYLCASSFQGFYNEQFFGPGTRLTVL.

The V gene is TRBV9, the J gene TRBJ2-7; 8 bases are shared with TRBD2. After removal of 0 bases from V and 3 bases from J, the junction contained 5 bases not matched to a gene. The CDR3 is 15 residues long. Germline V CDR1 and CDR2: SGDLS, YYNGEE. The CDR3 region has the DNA TGTGCCAGCAGCGTAGGGTCGGGAGGGCACTACGAGCAGTACTTC. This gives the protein CASSVGSGGHYEQYF. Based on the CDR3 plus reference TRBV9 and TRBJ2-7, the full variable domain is DSGVTQTPKHLITATGQRVTLRCSPRSGDLSVYWYQQSLDQGLQFLIQYYNGEERAKGNILERFSAQQFPDLHSELNLSSLELGDSALYFCASSVGSGGHYEQYFGPGTRLTVT.

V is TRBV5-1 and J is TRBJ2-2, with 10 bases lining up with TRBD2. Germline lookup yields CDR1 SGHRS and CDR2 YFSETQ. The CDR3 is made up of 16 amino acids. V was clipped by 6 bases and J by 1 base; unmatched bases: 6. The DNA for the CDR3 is TGCGCCAGCACCGCCATAGCGGGAGGGAACACCGGGGAGCTGTTTTTT. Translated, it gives CASTAIAGGNTGELFF.

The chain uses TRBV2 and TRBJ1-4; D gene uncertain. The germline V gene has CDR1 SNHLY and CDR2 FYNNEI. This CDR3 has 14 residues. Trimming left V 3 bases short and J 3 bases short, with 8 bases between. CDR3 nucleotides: TGTGCCAGCAGTGACGTTACACCTAATGAAAAACTGTTTTTT. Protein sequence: CASSDVTPNEKLFF.

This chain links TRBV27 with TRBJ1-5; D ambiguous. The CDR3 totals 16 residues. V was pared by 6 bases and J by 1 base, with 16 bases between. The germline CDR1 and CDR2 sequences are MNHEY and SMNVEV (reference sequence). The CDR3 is CASSVHKVGSNQPQHF. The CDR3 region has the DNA TGTGCCAGCAGCGTACATAAAGTGGGCAGCAATCAGCCCCAGCATTTT.

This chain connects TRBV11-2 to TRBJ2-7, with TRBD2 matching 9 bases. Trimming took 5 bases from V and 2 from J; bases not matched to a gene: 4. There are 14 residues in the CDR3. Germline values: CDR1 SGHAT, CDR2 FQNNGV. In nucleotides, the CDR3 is TGTGCCAGCAGCCGCGGACTAGCGCCCTACGAGCAGTACTTC. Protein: CASSRGLAPYEQYF.

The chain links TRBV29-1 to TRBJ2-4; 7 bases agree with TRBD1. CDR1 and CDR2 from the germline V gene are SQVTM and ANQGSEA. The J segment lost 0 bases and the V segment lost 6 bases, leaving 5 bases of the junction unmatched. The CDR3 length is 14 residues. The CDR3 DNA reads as TGCAGCGTACTGACAGGGCTAGCCAAAAACATTCAGTACTTC. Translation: CSVLTGLAKNIQYF. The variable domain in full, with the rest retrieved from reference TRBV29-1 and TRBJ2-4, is SAVISQKPSRDICQRGTSLTIQCQVDSQVTMMFWYRQQPGQSLTLIATANQGSEATYESGFVIDKFPISRPNLTFSTLTVSNMSPEDSSIYLCSVLTGLAKNIQYFGAGTRLSVL.

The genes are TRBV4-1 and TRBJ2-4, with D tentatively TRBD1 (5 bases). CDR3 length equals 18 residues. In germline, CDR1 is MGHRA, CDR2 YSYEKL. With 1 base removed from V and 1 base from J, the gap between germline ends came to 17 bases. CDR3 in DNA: TGCGCCAGCAGCCAAGCTGGCTTTGCAGGGTCGGCCAAAAACATTCAGTACTTC. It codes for CASSQAGFAGSAKNIQYF.

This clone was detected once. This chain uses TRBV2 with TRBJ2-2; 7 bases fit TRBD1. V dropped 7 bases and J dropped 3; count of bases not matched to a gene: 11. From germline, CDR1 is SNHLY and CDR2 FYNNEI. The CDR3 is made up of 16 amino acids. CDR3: CASNRPGQRDTGELFF. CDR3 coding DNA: TGTGCCAGCAACCGCCCGGGACAGAGGGACACCGGGGAGCTGTTTTTT.

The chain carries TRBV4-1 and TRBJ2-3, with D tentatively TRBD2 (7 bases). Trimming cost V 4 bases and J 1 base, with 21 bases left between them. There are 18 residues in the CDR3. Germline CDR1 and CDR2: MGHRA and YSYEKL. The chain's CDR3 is CASSPVGGREFRTDTQYF. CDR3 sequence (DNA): TGCGCCAGCAGCCCGGTGGGGGGGCGGGAGTTTCGCACAGATACGCAGTATTTT.

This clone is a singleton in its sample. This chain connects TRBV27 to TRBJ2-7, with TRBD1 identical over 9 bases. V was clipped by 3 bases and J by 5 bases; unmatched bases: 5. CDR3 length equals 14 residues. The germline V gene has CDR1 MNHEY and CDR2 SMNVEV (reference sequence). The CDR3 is CASSFTGGAHEQYF. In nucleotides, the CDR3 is TGTGCCAGCAGTTTTACAGGGGGCGCCCACGAGCAGTACTTC.

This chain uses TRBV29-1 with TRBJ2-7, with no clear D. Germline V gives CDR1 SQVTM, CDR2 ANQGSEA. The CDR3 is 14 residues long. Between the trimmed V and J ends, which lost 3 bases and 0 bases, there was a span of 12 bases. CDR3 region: CSVETALSSYEQYF. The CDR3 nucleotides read TGCAGCGTTGAGACCGCCTTAAGCTCCTACGAGCAGTACTTC.

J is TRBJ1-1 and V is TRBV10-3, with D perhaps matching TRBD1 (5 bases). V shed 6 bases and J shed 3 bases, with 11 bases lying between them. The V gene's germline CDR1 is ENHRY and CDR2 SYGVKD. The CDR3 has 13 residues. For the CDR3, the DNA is TGTGCCATCAGGGGGACGTTGGACACTGAAGCTTTCTTT. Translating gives CAIRGTLDTEAFF.

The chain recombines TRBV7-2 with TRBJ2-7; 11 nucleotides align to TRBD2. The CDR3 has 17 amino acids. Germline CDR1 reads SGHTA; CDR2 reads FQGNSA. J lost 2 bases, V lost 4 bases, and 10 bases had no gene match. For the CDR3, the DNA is TGTGCCAGCAGCTCCCGCCGGACTAGCGGGCGGACCTACGAGCAGTACTTC. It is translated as CASSSRRTSGRTYEQYF.

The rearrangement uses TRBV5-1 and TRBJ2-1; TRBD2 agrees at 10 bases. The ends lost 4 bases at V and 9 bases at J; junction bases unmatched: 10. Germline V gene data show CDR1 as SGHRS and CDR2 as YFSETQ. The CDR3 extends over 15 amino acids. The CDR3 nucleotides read TGCGCCAGCAGCCCAGCAGCGGGAGGGCCTATTGAGCAGTTCTTC. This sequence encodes CASSPAAGGPIEQFF.

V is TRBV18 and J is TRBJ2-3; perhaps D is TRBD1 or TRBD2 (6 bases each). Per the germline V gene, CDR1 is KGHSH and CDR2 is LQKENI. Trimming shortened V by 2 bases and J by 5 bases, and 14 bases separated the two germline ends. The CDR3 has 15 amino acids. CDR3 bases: TGTGCCAGCTCACCAACGGGGGCATGGGGAGATACGCAGTATTTT. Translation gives CASSPTGAWGDTQYF.

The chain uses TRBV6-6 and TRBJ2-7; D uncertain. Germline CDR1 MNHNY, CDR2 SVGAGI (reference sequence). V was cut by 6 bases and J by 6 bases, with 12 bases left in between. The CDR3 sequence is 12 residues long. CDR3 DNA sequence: TGTGCCAGCAGCTTCCCTGAGTCCGAGCAGTACTTC. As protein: CASSFPESEQYF.

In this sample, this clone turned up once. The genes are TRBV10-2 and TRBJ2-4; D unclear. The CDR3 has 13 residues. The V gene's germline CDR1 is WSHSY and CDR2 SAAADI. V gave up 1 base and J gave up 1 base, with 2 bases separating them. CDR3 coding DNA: TGCGCCAGCAGTGAGTTGGCCAAAAACATTCAGTACTTC. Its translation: CASSELAKNIQYF.

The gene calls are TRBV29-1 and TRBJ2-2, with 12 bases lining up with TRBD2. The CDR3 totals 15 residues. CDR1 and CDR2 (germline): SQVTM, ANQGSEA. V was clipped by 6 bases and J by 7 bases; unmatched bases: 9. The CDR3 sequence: CSVHLAGGPNGELFF. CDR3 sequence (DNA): TGCAGCGTCCATCTAGCGGGAGGGCCTAACGGGGAGCTGTTTTTT.

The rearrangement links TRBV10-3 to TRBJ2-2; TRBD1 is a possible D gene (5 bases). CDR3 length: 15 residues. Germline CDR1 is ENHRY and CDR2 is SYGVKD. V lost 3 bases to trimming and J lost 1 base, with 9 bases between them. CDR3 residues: CAISDGQRNTGELFF. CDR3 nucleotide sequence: TGTGCCATCAGTGATGGACAACGGAACACCGGGGAGCTGTTTTTT.

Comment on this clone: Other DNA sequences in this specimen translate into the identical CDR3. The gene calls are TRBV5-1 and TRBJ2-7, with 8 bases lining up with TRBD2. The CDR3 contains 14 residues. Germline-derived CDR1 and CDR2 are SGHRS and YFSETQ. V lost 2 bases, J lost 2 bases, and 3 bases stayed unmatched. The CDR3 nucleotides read TGCGCCAGCAGCTTCTCGGGGGGGACCTACGAGCAGTACTTC. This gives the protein CASSFSGGTYEQYF.

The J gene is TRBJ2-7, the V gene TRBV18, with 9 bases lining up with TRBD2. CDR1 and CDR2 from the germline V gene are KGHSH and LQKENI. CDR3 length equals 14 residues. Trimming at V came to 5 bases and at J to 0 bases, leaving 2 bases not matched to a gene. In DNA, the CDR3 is TGTGCCAGCTCAAATAGCGGGAGCTCCTACGAGCAGTACTTC. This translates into CASSNSGSSYEQYF.

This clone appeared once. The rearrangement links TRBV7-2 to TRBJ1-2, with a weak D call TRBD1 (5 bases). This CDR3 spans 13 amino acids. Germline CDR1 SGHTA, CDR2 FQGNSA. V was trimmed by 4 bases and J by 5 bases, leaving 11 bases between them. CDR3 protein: CASSSRQGYGYTF. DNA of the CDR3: TGTGCCAGCAGCTCAAGGCAGGGTTATGGCTACACCTTC. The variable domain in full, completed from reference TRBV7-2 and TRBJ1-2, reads GAGVSQSPSNKVTEKGKDVELRCDPISGHTALYWYRQSLGQGLEFLIYFQGNSAPDKSGLPSDRFSAERTGGSVSTLTIQRTQQEDSAVYLCASSSRQGYGYTFGSGTRLTVV.